This TCR beta chain was retrieved from a study of blood T cell repertoires in COVID-19 (dated by TCRdb to the early 2020s). Notes on the research overall: Samples covering the acute and convalescent phases of COVID-19 were provided by collaborators in the United States, Italy and Spain. The prospective study material was composed of cDNA or gDNA derived from T cells, B-cell-depleted T cells, or PBMCs. The repertoires were released in a freely available public database meant as a resource for research on the immune response to SARS-CoV-2. Samples came from the ongoing ImmuneRACE study (first 160 participants) plus 1,254 subjects from 6 global collaborators. HLA class I and class II types, where available, came from metadata supplied by the sample provider rather than from assay-based typing. The sample metadata nearly always contained a de-identified subject ID, COVID-19 status, age in years and sex. The dataset comprised deeply sampled blood TCRbeta repertoires from subjects exposed to, actively infected with, or recovered from COVID-19.

TCRbeta CDR3 regions were amplified from genomic DNA by means of the immunoSEQ Assay, a bias-controlled multiplex PCR. On the study's bioinformatics: The number of nucleated cells in each sample was estimated from the amplification of reference gene primers within the assay. Sequence reads were collapsed and filtered to measure the absolute abundance of every unique TCRbeta CDR3 rearrangement. For each sample, productive Simpson clonality was calculated as the square root of Simpson's diversity index across productive rearrangements. The table comes from immuneACCESS by way of TCRdb, which keeps in-frame sequences with V and J called. Part of the clones is missing from these tables; in studies checked, under half for an unresolved V gene and the rest for unknown reasons. Clone size and the V and J calls come from that table; the DNA yielded D and trimming. The sample data list roughly 200,000 clones, and 80% to 90% of these were observed just once. The top ten constitute roughly an eighth of the sample.

Here is what the overall study found, with its caveats: The amount of clinical and demographic metadata varied by source and participant and was provided uncurated.

Between the V and J ends, shortened by 0 bases and 3 bases respectively, the junction contains 7 bases. Including cysteine and phenylalanine, the CDR3 has 14 amino acids. Of the read, only the CDR3 DNA is kept; its 42 bases are in frame from base 1. The germline V gene supplies CDR1 SGHRS and CDR2 YFSETQ. Each collaborating institution followed its own protocols to collect whole blood in K2EDTA tubes. For TCRbeta analysis, collaborator samples were shipped as frozen whole blood, as isolated PBMCs, or as DNA extracted from either sample type. This clone came up once. Which antigen it targets is not known. Base qualities are not provided; no much larger clone lies one nucleotide away.

This clonotype was sampled from a human donor in a cohort sampled during active COVID-19. Sequencing input: peripheral blood. In this chain, TRBV5-1 is recombined with TRBJ1-3, with the D gene uncertain. This receptor has the CDR3 CASSLGIVGNTIYF. The DNA is as follows: TGCGCCAGCAGCTTGGGCATAGTTGGAAACACCATATATTTT.